The 14 T cell receptor beta chains given below trace back to one sample, sequenced in a study of blood T cell repertoires in COVID-19. Profiling relied on immunoSEQ multiplex PCR, and the TCRdb table lists in-frame clones only, not all of them. The top ten hold about 7.4% of the sample, which has 62,000 or so clones, 80% to 90% seen once. Sequenced material: peripheral blood. These receptor sequences come from a man aged 50-59 years with active COVID-19.

V gene TRBV28 combines with J gene TRBJ1-4; D not certain. Germline values: CDR1 MDHEN, CDR2 SYDVKM. CDR3 size: 17 residues. Trimming removed 6 bases at V and 7 bases at J, with 24 bases between. CDR3 coding DNA: TGTGCCAGCAGAAAAACCCCCTGGGGAGGGTGGAGTGAAAAACTGTTTTTT. Protein product: CASRKTPWGGWSEKLFF.

V usage is TRBV6-5 and J usage is TRBJ2-3; a weak D match, TRBD2 (6 bases). The V end was cut by 4 bases, the J end by 5 bases, with 10 bases between. Germline CDR1 is MNHEY and CDR2 is SVGAGI. There are 13 residues in the CDR3. The CDR3 DNA follows: TGTGCCAGCAGTTTGATCGGGGGAGATACGCAGTATTTT. The encoded protein is CASSLIGGDTQYF.

The chain is built from TRBV6-5 and TRBJ1-2, with D possibly being TRBD1 (5 bases). V was pared by 6 bases and J by 8 bases, with 16 bases between. This CDR3 contains 13 residues. Germline V gives CDR1 MNHEY, CDR2 SVGAGI. The CDR3 loop reads CASSRGDWEGYTF. The CDR3 DNA reads TGTGCCAGCAGCAGAGGGGACTGGGAGGGCTACACCTTC.

For the CDR3, the DNA is TGTGCCTGGAGTGACACATTTGATGGCTACACCTTC. Translating gives CAWSDTFDGYTF. V is TRBV30 and J is TRBJ1-2; D not resolved. The CDR3 has 12 residues. V shed 1 base and J shed 6 bases, with 9 bases lying between them. Germline V gene lookup returns CDR1 GTSNPN and CDR2 SVGIG (reference sequence).

This sequence joins TRBV7-3 and TRBJ1-1; 8 bases align to TRBD1. J was trimmed by 8 bases and V by 4 bases; bases with no gene match: 6. Germline V CDR1 and CDR2: SGHTA, FQGTGA. The CDR3 sequence is 13 residues long. The CDR3 reads CASSSTPGGEAFF. CDR3 bases: TGTGCCAGCAGCTCTACCCCAGGGGGCGAAGCTTTCTTT.

This clone was found once. This chain connects TRBV30 to TRBJ1-2; no firm D call. CDR1 GTSNPN and CDR2 SVGIG come from the germline V gene (reference sequence). Trimming shortened V by 1 base and J by 2 bases, and 11 bases separated the two germline ends. The CDR3 covers 14 residues. The CDR3 coding sequence is TGTGCCTGGAGTGAGGAGGCCCTGAACTATGGCTACACCTTC. It yields the protein CAWSEEALNYGYTF.

This clone showed up just once. The chain employs TRBV5-1 and TRBJ2-1; D is ambiguous. Trimming stripped 3 bases from V and 10 bases from J, with 14 bases between. The germline gives CDR1 SGHRS, CDR2 YFSETQ. The CDR3 extends over 13 amino acids. The CDR3 DNA is TGCGCCAGCAGCTCCTCTGACTGGAAGGAGCAGTTCTTC. Its protein product is CASSSSDWKEQFF. Looking up the rest from reference TRBV5-1 and TRBJ2-1 gives the full variable domain: KAGVTQTPRYLIKTRGQQVTLSCSPISGHRSVSWYQQTPGQGLQFLFEYFSETQRNKGNFPGRFSGRQFSNSRSEMNVSTLELGDSALYLCASSSSDWKEQFFGPGTRLTVL.

This chain joins TRBV9 and TRBJ2-2; TRBD1 is a possible D gene (5 bases). The CDR3 has 16 amino acids. Germline V gene data show CDR1 as SGDLS and CDR2 as YYNGEE. Deletions cut 5 bases from V and 2 bases from J, with 16 bases between. The CDR3 region is CASSRGRTLNTGELFF. In nucleotides, the CDR3 is TGTGCCAGCAGTCGAGGTCGGACATTAAACACCGGGGAGCTGTTTTTT.

The chain couples TRBV5-6 to TRBJ1-1; D gene ambiguous. Per the germline V gene, CDR1 is SGHDT and CDR2 is YYEEEE. Trimming removed 0 bases from V and 1 base from J, with 10 bases in between. This CDR3 comprises 15 residues. CDR3: CASSLGAERNTEAFF. In DNA form, the CDR3 reads TGTGCCAGCAGCTTGGGGGCAGAACGGAACACTGAAGCTTTCTTT.

This clone was counted once. The gene calls are TRBV7-2 and TRBJ2-3; 7 bases are a match to TRBD2. Germline V gives CDR1 SGHTA, CDR2 FQGNSA. With V trimmed by 5 bases and J by 0 bases, 8 bases remained unmatched. The CDR3 has 16 residues. This CDR3 is CASSRSLAASTDTQYF. CDR3 nucleotide sequence: TGTGCCAGCAGCAGATCTCTAGCGGCTAGCACAGATACGCAGTATTTT.

CDR3 nucleotide sequence: TGTGCCAGCAGTCCCCTCCCTCTCCACGAGCAGTACTTC. Its protein is CASSPLPLHEQYF. V and J are TRBV12-3 or TRBV12-4 and TRBJ2-7; D gene ambiguous. The CDR3 consists of 13 residues. V lost 5 bases and J lost 5, with 13 bases in between.

The chain has TRBV5-1 and TRBJ2-1, with TRBD1 matching 10 bases. The CDR3 consists of 15 residues. Trimming removed 4 bases from V and 3 bases from J; junction bases left unmatched: 4. Germline V gene data show CDR1 as SGHRS and CDR2 as YFSETQ. The CDR3 loop reads CASSAGQGNYNEQFF. In nucleotides, the CDR3 is TGCGCCAGCAGCGCGGGACAGGGGAACTACAATGAGCAGTTCTTC.

This clone was seen only once. V usage is TRBV12-5 and J usage is TRBJ2-1; 7 nucleotides line up with TRBD1. The CDR3 is 15 amino acids. Trimming at V came to 8 bases and at J to 6 bases, leaving 13 bases not matched to a gene. Germline CDR1 and CDR2: LGHNT and FRNRAP. In DNA form, the CDR3 reads TGTGCTAGTACCCCCGGGACAGCAAATTTCAATGAGCAGTTCTTC. Translating gives CASTPGTANFNEQFF.

The chain joins TRBV10-3 to TRBJ2-1, with a weak D call TRBD2 (6 bases). Germline V gene sequence: CDR1 ENHRY, CDR2 SYGVKD. Deletions cut 4 bases from V and 7 bases from J, with 17 bases between. The CDR3 has 15 amino acids. This chain's CDR3 is CAISGTSSVENEQFF. In DNA, the CDR3 is TGTGCCATCAGTGGGACCTCTAGCGTCGAGAATGAGCAGTTCTTC.